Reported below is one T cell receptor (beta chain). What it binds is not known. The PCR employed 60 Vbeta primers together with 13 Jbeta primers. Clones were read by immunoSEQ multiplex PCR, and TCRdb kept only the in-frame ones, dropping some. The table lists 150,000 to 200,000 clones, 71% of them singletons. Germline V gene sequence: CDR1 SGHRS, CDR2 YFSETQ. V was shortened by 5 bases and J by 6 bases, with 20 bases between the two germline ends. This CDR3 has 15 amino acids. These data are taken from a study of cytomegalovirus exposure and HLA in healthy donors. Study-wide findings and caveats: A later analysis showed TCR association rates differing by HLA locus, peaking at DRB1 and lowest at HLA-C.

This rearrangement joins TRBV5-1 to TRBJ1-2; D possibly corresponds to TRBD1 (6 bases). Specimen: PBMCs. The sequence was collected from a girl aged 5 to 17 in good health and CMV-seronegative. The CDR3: CASRPQPRGGDGYTF. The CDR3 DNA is TGCGCCAGCAGACCTCAACCCCGGGGGGGCGATGGCTACACCTTC.